This T cell receptor (beta chain) was sequenced for a study of T cell responses to AZD1222 COVID-19 vaccine (dated by TCRdb to the early 2020s). Study-wide context: AZD1222 recipients with second doses at about 4 weeks or about 12 weeks were pooled, because spike-specific TCR depth and breadth did not differ between schedules. A total of approximately 240 trial participants underwent TCR sequencing, of whom about 210 had received two doses of AZD1222 and around 25 had received two doses of the MenACWY control vaccine. Trial participants were enrolled by age into 18-55, 56-69 and 70-plus year subgroups, with approximately 150, 28 and 58 TCR-sequenced participants respectively. Results and caveats for the whole study, not just this receptor: The 56-69-year group was small, and its depth increase did not reach significance, likely because of low power. CD4 TCRs associated with the vaccine covered the entire spike protein, and the dominant responses were in regions 160-218 and 743-854. No day 14 peak-response samples were available, so repertoires were characterized only after the peak T cell response. Spike-specific TCR breadth and depth rose significantly after two AZD1222 doses compared with day 0 and with MenACWY recipients. Conclusions about previously exposed vaccinees are limited, since just six or seven AZD1222 recipients were seropositive for SARS-CoV-2 at baseline. Epitopes outside the regions mutated in the B.1.351 and B.1.1.7 variants were reportedly recognized by nearly half of the unique spike-specific TCRs. Participants were mostly white British, with more females than males. The authors suggested clonal diversity may have been underestimated.

There are 14 amino acids in the CDR3, from cysteine to phenylalanine inclusive. CDR3 DNA is the only sequence kept; it has 42 bases, read in frame from the first base. The CDR3 regions of human TCRbeta chains were subjected to immunosequencing. Turning to the authors' computational methods: TCRs in the repertoires were matched against a reference library of SARS-CoV-2-specific TCRs that had been generated with the MIRA antigen-specificity platform. Breadth was defined as the fraction of unique TCRs that were SARS-CoV-2-associated, and depth was defined as the fraction of total T cells that were SARS-CoV-2-associated. Each spike-specific TCR was assigned to its reactive spike region and to a CD4 or CD8 class using the MIRA data. Log10-transformed breadth and depth values were compared by one-way ANOVA with Sidak's multiple comparisons tests. Entries here come from immuneACCESS through TCRdb and include only in-frame sequences with V and J called. Some clones fail to appear in such tables; in the studies checked, an unresolved V gene covers under half of the shortfall, and the cause of the remainder is unknown. The V and J calls and clone size come from that table; D and trimming were worked out from the DNA. The sample yields under 80,000 clones; about 87% were counted once. Jointly, the top ten make up 20% of the sample.

Of note for this clone: Its antigen target is currently unknown. Base qualities are missing; no much larger clone stands one base away.

The sample's time point label, in plain terms: baseline before first vaccination. The vaccinee samples were drawn from two UK trials, COV001 and COV002, one of which was a single-blind randomized controlled phase 2/3 trial testing AZD1222 (ChAdOx1 nCoV-19) in healthy adults. For TCRbeta chain sequencing, PBMC samples were collected from trial participants at day 0 and at day 28 after the second dose. The clonotype comes from an adult in good health. Sequencing used peripheral blood, obtained on day 0 of AZD1222 vaccination. The chain is assembled from TRBV12-2 and TRBJ2-7; TRBD2 is the table's D call, not checked against the DNA. TRBV12-2 is designated a pseudogene. The CDR3: CASRLGTSSYEQYF. DNA sequence: TGTGCAAGTCGCTTAGGGACTAGCTCCTACGAGCAGTACTTC.